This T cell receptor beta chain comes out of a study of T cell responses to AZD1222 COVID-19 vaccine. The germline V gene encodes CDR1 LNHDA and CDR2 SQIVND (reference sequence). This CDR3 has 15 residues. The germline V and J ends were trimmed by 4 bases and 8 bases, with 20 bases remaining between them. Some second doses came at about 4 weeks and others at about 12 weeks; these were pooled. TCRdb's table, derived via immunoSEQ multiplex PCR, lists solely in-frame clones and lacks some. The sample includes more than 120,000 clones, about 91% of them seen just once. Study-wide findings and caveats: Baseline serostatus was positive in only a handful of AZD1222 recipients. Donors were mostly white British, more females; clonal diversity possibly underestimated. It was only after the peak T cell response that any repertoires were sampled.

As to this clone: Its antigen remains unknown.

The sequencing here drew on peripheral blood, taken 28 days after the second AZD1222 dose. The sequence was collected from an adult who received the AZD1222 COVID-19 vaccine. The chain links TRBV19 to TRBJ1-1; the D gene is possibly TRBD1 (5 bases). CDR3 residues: CASSTNQAGGEEAFF. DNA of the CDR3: TGTGCCAGTAGTACCAACCAAGCGGGGGGGGAAGAAGCTTTCTTT. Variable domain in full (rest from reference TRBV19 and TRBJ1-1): DGGITQSPKYLFRKEGQNVTLSCEQNLNHDAMYWYRQDPGQGLRLIYYSQIVNDFQKGDIAEGYSVSREKKESFPLTVTSAQKNPTAFYLCASSTNQAGGEEAFFGQGTRLTVV.